The source of this T cell receptor (beta chain) is a study of blood T cell repertoires in COVID-19. Overall study: Researchers got acute and convalescent COVID-19 samples from the United States, Italy and Spain.

With 2 bases removed from V and 3 bases from J, the gap between germline ends came to 11 bases. The CDR3 is 15 residues long. CDR1 MNHEY and CDR2 SMNVEV come from the germline V gene (reference sequence). Authors' analysis steps: Estimated nucleated cell counts came from reference gene primer amplification. The protocol was immunoSEQ multiplex PCR, while the TCRdb copy is restricted to in-frame clones and leaves out a portion. D and trimming were read from the DNA, whereas the V and J calls and clone size are those reported in that table. The sample consists of about 180,000 clones, 70% to 90% of them appearing once.

The sample taken for sequencing was peripheral blood. The chain couples TRBV27 to TRBJ2-1; D gene ambiguous. The receptor was isolated from a woman between 25 and 40 years old with active or convalescent COVID-19. CDR3 nucleotide sequence: TGTGCCAGCAGTTTAGGTCTGGCTGGCTACAATGAGCAGTTCTTC. Translated, it gives CASSLGLAGYNEQFF.